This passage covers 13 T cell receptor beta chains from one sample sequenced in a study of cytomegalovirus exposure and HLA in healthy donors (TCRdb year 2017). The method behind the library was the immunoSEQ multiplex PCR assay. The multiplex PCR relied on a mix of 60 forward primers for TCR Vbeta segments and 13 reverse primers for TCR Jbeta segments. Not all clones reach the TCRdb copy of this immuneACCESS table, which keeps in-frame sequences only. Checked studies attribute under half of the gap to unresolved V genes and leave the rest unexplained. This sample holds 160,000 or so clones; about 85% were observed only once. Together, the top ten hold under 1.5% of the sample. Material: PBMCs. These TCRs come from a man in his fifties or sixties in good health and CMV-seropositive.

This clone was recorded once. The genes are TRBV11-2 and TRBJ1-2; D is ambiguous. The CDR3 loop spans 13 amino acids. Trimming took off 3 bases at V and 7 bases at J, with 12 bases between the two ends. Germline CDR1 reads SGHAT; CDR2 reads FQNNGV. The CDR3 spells CASSFTTTGGYTF. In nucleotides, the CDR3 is TGTGCCAGCAGCTTCACCACTACCGGTGGCTACACCTTC.

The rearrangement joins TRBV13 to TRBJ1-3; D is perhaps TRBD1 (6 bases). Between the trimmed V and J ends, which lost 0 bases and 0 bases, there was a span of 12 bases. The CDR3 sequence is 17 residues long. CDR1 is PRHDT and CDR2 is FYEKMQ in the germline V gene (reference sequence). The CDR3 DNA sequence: TGTGCCAGCAGCTTAGGGGGGGCCAGACGCTCTGGAAACACCATATATTTT. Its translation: CASSLGGARRSGNTIYF.

DNA for the CDR3: TGTGCCAGCAGCCCCGGACTATCGGCAGATACGCAGTATTTT. Translation: CASSPGLSADTQYF. The chain carries TRBV7-3 and TRBJ2-3, with a weak D call TRBD2 (6 bases). Germline V gene lookup returns CDR1 SGHTA and CDR2 FQGTGA. The CDR3 spans 14 residues. Trimming cost V 5 bases and J 4 bases, with 13 bases left between them.

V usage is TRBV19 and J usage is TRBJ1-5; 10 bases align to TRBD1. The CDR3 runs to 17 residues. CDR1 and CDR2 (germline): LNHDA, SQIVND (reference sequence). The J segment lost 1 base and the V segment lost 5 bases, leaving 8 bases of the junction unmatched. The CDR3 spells CASSPRDRGLSNQPQHF. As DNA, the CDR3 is TGTGCCAGTAGTCCGCGGGACAGGGGACTAAGCAATCAGCCCCAGCATTTT.

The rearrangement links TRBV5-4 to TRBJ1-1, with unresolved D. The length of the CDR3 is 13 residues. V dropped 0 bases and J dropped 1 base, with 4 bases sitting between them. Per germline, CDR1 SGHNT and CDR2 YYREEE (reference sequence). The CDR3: CASSLVANTEAFF. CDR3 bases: TGTGCCAGCAGCTTGGTGGCGAACACTGAAGCTTTCTTT.

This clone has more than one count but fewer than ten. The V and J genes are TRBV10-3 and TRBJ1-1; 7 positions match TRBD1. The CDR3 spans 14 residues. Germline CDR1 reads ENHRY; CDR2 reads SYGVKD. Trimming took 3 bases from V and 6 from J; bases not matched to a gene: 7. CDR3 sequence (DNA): TGTGCCATCAGTGATGAGGGGGCATACGCTGAAGCTTTCTTT. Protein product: CAISDEGAYAEAFF.

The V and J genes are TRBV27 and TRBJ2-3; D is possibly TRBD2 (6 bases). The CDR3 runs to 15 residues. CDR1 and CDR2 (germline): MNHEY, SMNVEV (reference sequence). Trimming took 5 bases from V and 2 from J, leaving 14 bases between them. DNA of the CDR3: TGTGCCAGCAGTCATTCTAGCGCCTACACAGATACGCAGTATTTT. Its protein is CASSHSSAYTDTQYF.

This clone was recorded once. The CDR3 loop reads CASSTLGQSYSNQPQHF. CDR3 sequence (DNA): TGTGCCAGCAGTACGTTAGGACAGTCCTATAGCAATCAGCCCCAGCATTTT. The chain is built from TRBV2 and TRBJ1-5, with D tentatively TRBD1 (6 bases). Between the trimmed V and J ends, which lost 5 bases and 0 bases, there was a span of 17 bases. In germline, CDR1 is SNHLY, CDR2 FYNNEI. The length of the CDR3 is 17 residues.

The DNA of the CDR3 is TGCGCCAGCAGCTTGGCGGGGGAGTATACGCAGTATTTT. This gives the protein CASSLAGEYTQYF. The chain has TRBV5-1 and TRBJ2-3, with D perhaps TRBD2 (6 bases). The V end was cut by 0 bases, the J end by 7 bases, with 9 bases between. The CDR3 covers 13 residues. Germline assignment: CDR1 SGHRS and CDR2 YFSETQ.

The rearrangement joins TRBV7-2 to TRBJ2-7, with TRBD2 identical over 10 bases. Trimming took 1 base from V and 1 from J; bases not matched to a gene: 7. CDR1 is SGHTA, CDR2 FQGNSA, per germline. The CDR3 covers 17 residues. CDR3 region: CASSLGPVAGGSYEQYF. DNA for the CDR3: TGTGCCAGCAGCTTAGGCCCCGTAGCGGGAGGATCCTACGAGCAGTACTTC.

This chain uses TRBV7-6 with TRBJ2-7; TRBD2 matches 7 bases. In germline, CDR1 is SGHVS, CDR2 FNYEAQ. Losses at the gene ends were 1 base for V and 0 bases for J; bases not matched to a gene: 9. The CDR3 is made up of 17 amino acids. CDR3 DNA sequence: TGTGCCAGCAGCTTAGAGAGCATGGGGGAGGGCTCCTACGAGCAGTACTTC. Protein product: CASSLESMGEGSYEQYF.

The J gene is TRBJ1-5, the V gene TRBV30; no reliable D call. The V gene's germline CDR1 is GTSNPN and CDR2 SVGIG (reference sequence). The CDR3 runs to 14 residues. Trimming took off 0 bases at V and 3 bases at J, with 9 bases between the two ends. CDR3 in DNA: TGTGCCTGGAGTGTAACCGGGAACAATCAGCCCCAGCATTTT. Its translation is CAWSVTGNNQPQHF. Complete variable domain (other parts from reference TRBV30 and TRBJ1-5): SQTIHQWPATLVQPVGSPLSLECTVEGTSNPNLYWYRQAAGRGLQLLFYSVGIGQISSEVPQNLSASRPQDRQFILSSKKLLLSDSGFYLCAWSVTGNNQPQHFGDGTRLSIL.

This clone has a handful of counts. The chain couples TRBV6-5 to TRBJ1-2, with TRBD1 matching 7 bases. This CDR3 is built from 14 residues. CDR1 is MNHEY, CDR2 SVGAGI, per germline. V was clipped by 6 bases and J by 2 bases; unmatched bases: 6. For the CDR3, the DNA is TGTGCCAGCAGCCCGGGACAGAGGAACTATGGCTACACCTTC. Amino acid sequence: CASSPGQRNYGYTF.